A single sample is the source of the 19 T cell receptor beta chains below, sequenced in a study of CD8+ T cells in alopecia areata. Following extraction, RNA underwent reverse transcription to cDNA, which served as the sequencing template. Profiled with immunoSEQ multiplex PCR; TCRdb holds only in-frame clones, not every one. This table has under 130,000 clones, approximately 58% appearing once. The specimen was CD4+ T cells sorted from blood. Receptors originate from a human donor in good health.

The DNA for the CDR3 is TGTGCCAGCAGACCGGGACTAGCGGGCTCCTACGAGCAGTACTTC. It translates to CASRPGLAGSYEQYF. The V and J genes are TRBV2 and TRBJ2-7; 12 positions agree with TRBD2. Germline V gives CDR1 SNHLY, CDR2 FYNNEI. The CDR3 length is 15 residues. V lost 6 bases to trimming and J lost 0 bases; unmatched junction nucleotides: 3.

This clone was detected only a few times. The chain is built from TRBV2 and TRBJ2-7; D ambiguous. The CDR3 is 11 amino acids. Trimming cost V 5 bases and J 4 bases, with 6 bases left between them. From germline, CDR1 is SNHLY and CDR2 FYNNEI. The DNA for the CDR3 is TGTGCCAGCAGTTTCGGATACGAGCAGTACTTC. Amino acids: CASSFGYEQYF.

A word on this clone: Germline and junction disagree at one end, which may indicate a read error. V and J are TRBV29-1 and TRBJ1-1, with D tentatively TRBD1 (6 bases). Germline lookup yields CDR1 SQVTM and CDR2 ANQGSEA. The CDR3 is 9 residues long. CDR3 sequence (DNA): TGCAGCGTACGACAGGAGGAAAGGTTT. Protein: CSVRQEERF.

This clone was found a few times. Distinct nucleotide sequences in the sample also encode this CDR3. The rearrangement uses TRBV19 and TRBJ2-1; D not resolved. With 2 bases removed from V and 7 bases from J, the gap between germline ends came to 6 bases. The CDR3 spans 12 residues. CDR1 is LNHDA, CDR2 SQIVND, per germline (reference sequence). The chain's CDR3 is CASSIKGNEQFF. CDR3 nucleotides: TGTGCCAGTAGTATAAAGGGTAATGAGCAGTTCTTC.

The sample holds a few counts of this clone. The chain recombines TRBV7-9 with TRBJ1-2, with a tentative D call TRBD1 (6 bases). The CDR3 spans 13 residues. With 3 bases removed from V and 5 bases from J, the gap between germline ends came to 10 bases. Germline V CDR1 and CDR2: SEHNR, FQNEAQ (reference sequence). The CDR3 coding sequence is TGTGCCAGCAGCTTCGGGGGCGGATATGGCTACACCTTC. Amino acids: CASSFGGGYGYTF.

This clone occurred a few times. This sequence joins TRBV2 and TRBJ2-5, with a possible D match to TRBD1 (6 bases). V lost 7 bases to trimming and J lost 7 bases, with 13 bases between them. Germline-derived CDR1 and CDR2 are SNHLY and FYNNEI. CDR3 size: 12 residues. The CDR3 DNA sequence: TGTGCCAGCAAATCAGGGGCGTGGACCCAGTACTTC. Translating it yields CASKSGAWTQYF.

This chain uses TRBV6-6 with TRBJ2-1, with 7 bases matching TRBD2. The CDR3 sequence is 15 residues long. Trimming removed 0 bases from V and 1 base from J; junction bases left unmatched: 0. The germline V gene has CDR1 MNHNY and CDR2 SVGAGI (reference sequence). As DNA, the CDR3 is TGTGCCAGCAGTTACTCGGGACTATCCTACAATGAGCAGTTCTTC. It yields the protein CASSYSGLSYNEQFF.

A remark on this clone: This CDR3 is also generated by other DNA sequences in the sample. The chain joins TRBV30 to TRBJ2-3, with D perhaps assigned TRBD1 or TRBD2 (5 bases each). The germline V and J ends were trimmed by 0 bases and 1 base, with 8 bases remaining between them. Germline V CDR1 and CDR2: GTSNPN, SVGIG (reference sequence). The CDR3 has 14 residues. CDR3 nucleotides: TGTGCCTGGAGTGTACGGGGCGGCACAGATACGCAGTATTTT. This gives the protein CAWSVRGGTDTQYF. The whole variable domain, remainder taken from reference TRBV30 and TRBJ2-3, is SQTIHQWPATLVQPVGSPLSLECTVEGTSNPNLYWYRQAAGRGLQLLFYSVGIGQISSEVPQNLSASRPQDRQFILSSKKLLLSDSGFYLCAWSVRGGTDTQYFGPGTRLTVL.

A single count supports this clone. This CDR3 reads CASSDPGQGNYGYTF. CDR3 DNA sequence: TGTGCCAGCAGTGATCCAGGACAGGGCAACTATGGCTACACCTTC. The chain has TRBV25-1 and TRBJ1-2; 8 bases are shared with TRBD1. Germline trimming cut 3 bases from V and 2 bases from J; bases unmatched to any gene: 5. The CDR3 totals 15 residues. CDR1 and CDR2 (germline): MGHDK, SYGVNS.

This clone is a singleton in its sample. V is TRBV25-1 and J is TRBJ2-3, with D perhaps assigned TRBD1 or TRBD2 (5 bases each). The germline V gene has CDR1 MGHDK and CDR2 SYGVNS. With 3 bases removed from V and 0 bases from J, the gap between germline ends came to 19 bases. This CDR3 spans 18 amino acids. CDR3 DNA sequence: TGTGCCAGCAGTGAGTCAAAGGCGAGGGGTTCTAGCACAGATACGCAGTATTTT. Translated, it gives CASSESKARGSSTDTQYF.

This chain uses TRBV2 with TRBJ2-1; the D gene is possibly TRBD2 (6 bases). Germline-derived CDR1 and CDR2 are SNHLY and FYNNEI. Trimming cost V 4 bases and J 7 bases, with 11 bases left between them. The CDR3 extends over 13 amino acids. The CDR3: CASSGDFLNEQFF. The CDR3 DNA sequence: TGTGCCAGCAGTGGGGACTTCCTTAATGAGCAGTTCTTC.

V and J are TRBV15 and TRBJ1-6, with a tentative D call TRBD1 (5 bases). The CDR3 length is 14 residues. The germline gives CDR1 LNHNV, CDR2 YYDKDF (reference sequence). The V end lost 0 bases, the J end lost 8 bases, and 8 bases lay between the germline ends. The CDR3 coding sequence is TGTGCCACCAGCAGAGATCGCAGGGATTCACCCCTCCACTTT. This encodes CATSRDRRDSPLHF.

In its sample, this clone was seen a few times. The rearrangement links TRBV2 to TRBJ1-5, with D perhaps TRBD1 (6 bases). From germline, CDR1 is SNHLY and CDR2 FYNNEI. The CDR3 extends over 16 amino acids. V gave up 2 bases and J gave up 0 bases, with 11 bases separating them. CDR3 in amino acids: CASSEWTANSNQPQHF. The CDR3 coding sequence is TGTGCCAGCAGTGAATGGACAGCAAATAGCAATCAGCCCCAGCATTTT.

The chain has TRBV25-1 and TRBJ1-1; D possibly corresponds to TRBD1 (5 bases). The CDR3 has 16 residues. CDR1 and CDR2 from the germline V gene are MGHDK and SYGVNS. V was cut by 9 bases and J by 4 bases, with 24 bases left in between. CDR3 in DNA: TGTGCCAGTGAGGCTCACGGGGGGGGATGGGGCACTGAAGCTTTCTTT. Amino acid sequence: CASEAHGGGWGTEAFF.

Only a few counts were recorded for this clone. The chain combines TRBV6-5 with TRBJ2-7; TRBD1 matches 8 bases. This CDR3 is 14 amino acids long. Germline CDR1 reads MNHEY; CDR2 reads SVGAGI. The trim removed 5 bases at V and 2 bases at J, leaving 5 bases unmatched. The CDR3 DNA sequence: TGTGCCAGCAGTAGGACAGGGAGGACCTACGAGCAGTACTTC. Protein product: CASSRTGRTYEQYF.

This clone was detected a few times. The genes are TRBV18 and TRBJ2-3; 8 nucleotides line up with TRBD1. Germline lookup yields CDR1 KGHSH and CDR2 LQKENI. The CDR3 has 15 residues. V dropped 2 bases and J dropped 11; count of bases not matched to a gene: 12. CDR3 loop: CASSPSGGDIRKQYF. The CDR3 DNA sequence: TGTGCCAGCTCACCATCAGGGGGCGATATACGAAAGCAGTATTTT.

This clone was seen only a few times. The chain's CDR3 is CASSHQQGRAYEQYF. The CDR3 nucleotides read TGTGCCAGCAGCCACCAACAGGGGAGAGCCTACGAGCAGTACTTC. The chain joins TRBV14 to TRBJ2-7; TRBD1 aligns across 7 bases. The CDR3 has 15 residues. V gave up 3 bases and J gave up 2 bases; unmatched junction bases: 7. CDR1 is SGHDN and CDR2 is FVKESK in the germline V gene.

V usage is TRBV7-9 and J usage is TRBJ1-2, with D uncertain. There are 12 residues in the CDR3. CDR1 and CDR2 from the germline V gene are SEHNR and FQNEAQ (reference sequence). Trimming removed 1 base from V and 8 bases from J, with 8 bases in between. In DNA, the CDR3 is TGTGCCAGCAGCTTAGAGTCGGTAGGCTACACCTTC. Protein sequence: CASSLESVGYTF.

V usage is TRBV18 and J usage is TRBJ2-7; 8 nucleotides agree with TRBD1. CDR1 is KGHSH, CDR2 LQKENI, per germline. The CDR3 spans 13 residues. The V and J ends lost 3 bases and 7 bases, in that order; junction bases with no gene match: 5. The CDR3 reads CASSPSRDREQYF. The CDR3 DNA reads as TGTGCCAGCTCACCGTCCCGGGACAGGGAGCAGTACTTC. Full variable domain (rest looked up from reference TRBV18 and TRBJ2-7): NAGVMQNPRHLVRRRGQEARLRCSPMKGHSHVYWYRQLPEEGLKFMVYLQKENIIDESGMPKERFSAEFPKEGPSILRIQQVVRGDSAAYFCASSPSRDREQYFGPGTRLTVT.